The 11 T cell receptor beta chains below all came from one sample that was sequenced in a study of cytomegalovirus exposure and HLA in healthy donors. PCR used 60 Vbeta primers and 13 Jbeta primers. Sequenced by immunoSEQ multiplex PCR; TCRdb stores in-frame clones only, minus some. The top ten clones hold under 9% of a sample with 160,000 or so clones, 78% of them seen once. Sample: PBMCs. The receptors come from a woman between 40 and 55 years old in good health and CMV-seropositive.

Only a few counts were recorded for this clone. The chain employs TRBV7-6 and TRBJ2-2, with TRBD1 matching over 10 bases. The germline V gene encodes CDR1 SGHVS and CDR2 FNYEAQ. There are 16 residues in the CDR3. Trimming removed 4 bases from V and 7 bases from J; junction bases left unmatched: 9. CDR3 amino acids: CASSSPLRDRGGELFF. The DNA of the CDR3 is TGTGCCAGCAGCTCACCCCTCCGGGACAGGGGCGGGGAGCTGTTTTTT.

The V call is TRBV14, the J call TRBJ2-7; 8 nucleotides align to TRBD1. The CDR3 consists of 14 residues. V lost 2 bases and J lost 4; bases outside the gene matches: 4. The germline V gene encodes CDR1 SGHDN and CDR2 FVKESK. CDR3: CASSQRTGSYEQYF. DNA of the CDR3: TGTGCCAGCAGCCAACGGACAGGGTCTTACGAGCAGTACTTC.

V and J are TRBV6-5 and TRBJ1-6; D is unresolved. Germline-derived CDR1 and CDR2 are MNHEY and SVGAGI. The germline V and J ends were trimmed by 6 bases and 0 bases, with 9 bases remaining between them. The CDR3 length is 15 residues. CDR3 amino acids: CASRAKSSYNSPLHF. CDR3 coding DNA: TGTGCCAGCAGGGCAAAAAGCTCCTATAATTCACCCCTCCACTTT.

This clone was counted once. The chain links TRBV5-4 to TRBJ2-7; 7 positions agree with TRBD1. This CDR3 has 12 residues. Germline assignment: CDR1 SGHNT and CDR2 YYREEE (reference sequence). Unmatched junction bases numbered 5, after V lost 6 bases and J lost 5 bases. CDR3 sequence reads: CASNQQGNEQYF. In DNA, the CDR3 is TGTGCCAGCAACCAACAGGGGAACGAGCAGTACTTC.

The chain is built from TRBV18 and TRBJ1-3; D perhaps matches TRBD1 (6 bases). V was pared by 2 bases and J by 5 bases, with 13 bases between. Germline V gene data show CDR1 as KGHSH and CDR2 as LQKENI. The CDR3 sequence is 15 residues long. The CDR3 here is CASSPAQGSRNTIYF. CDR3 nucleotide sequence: TGTGCCAGCTCACCAGCACAGGGTTCTCGAAACACCATATATTTT.

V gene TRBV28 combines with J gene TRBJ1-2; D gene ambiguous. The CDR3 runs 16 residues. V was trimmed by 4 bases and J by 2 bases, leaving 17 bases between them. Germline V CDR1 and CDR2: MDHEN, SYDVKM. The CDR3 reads CASSSPREGRNYGYTF. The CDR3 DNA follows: TGTGCCAGCAGTTCCCCTCGCGAGGGCAGAAACTATGGCTACACCTTC.

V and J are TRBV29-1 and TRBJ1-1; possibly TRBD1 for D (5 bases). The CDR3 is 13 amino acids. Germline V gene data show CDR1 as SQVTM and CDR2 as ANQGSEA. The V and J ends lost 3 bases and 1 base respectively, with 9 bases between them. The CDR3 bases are TGCAGCGTTGAGTCGACAGCGAACACTGAAGCTTTCTTT. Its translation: CSVESTANTEAFF.

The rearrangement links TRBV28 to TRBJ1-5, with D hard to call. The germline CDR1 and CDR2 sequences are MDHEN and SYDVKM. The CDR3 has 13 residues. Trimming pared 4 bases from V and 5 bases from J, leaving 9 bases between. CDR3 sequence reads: CASSWLGDQPQHF. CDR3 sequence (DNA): TGTGCCAGCAGTTGGTTGGGCGATCAGCCCCAGCATTTT.

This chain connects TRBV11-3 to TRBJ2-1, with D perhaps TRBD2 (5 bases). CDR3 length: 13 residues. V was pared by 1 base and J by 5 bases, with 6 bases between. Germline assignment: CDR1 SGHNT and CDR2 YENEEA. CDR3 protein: CASSLGGHNEQFF. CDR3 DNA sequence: TGTGCCAGCAGCTTAGGAGGGCACAATGAGCAGTTCTTC.

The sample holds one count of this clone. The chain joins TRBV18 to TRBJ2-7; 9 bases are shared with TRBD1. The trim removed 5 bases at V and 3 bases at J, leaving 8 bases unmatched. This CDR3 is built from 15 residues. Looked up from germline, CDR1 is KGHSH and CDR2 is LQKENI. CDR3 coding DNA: TGTGCCAGCTCAGTCTCTACAGGGGGCGGCTACGAGCAGTACTTC. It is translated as CASSVSTGGGYEQYF.

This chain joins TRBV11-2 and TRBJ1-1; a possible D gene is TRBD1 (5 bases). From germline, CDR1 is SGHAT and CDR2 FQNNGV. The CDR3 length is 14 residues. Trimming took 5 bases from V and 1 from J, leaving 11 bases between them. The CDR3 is CASSPRQRNTEAFF. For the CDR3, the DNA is TGTGCCAGCAGCCCGCGACAGAGGAACACTGAAGCTTTCTTT.